This TCR beta chain was profiled in a study of shared clonotypes between healthy human individuals. Study-wide results and limits: The diversity represented, both genetic and in exposure history, was limited by few donors.

With regard to this clone: What it binds is not known.

Terminally differentiated effector memory CD45RA+ cells were excluded by CCR7 positive selection of CD45RO-negative cells. The donors, all of them Caucasian adults, lived in Nashville, Tennessee. The repertoire was sequenced with immunoSEQ multiplex PCR; TCRdb's copy has only in-frame clones and lacks some. This sample has around 2,000,000 clones, with about 95% found just once. Germline CDR1 reads SGHDT; CDR2 reads YYEEEE. Trimming shortened V by 0 bases and J by 0 bases, and 16 bases separated the two germline ends. The CDR3 covers 19 residues. The sequenced sample was naive CD8+ T cells sorted from blood. This sequence joins TRBV5-6 and TRBJ2-6, with D hard to call. The TCR comes from a man aged 18-30 years in good health. The chain's CDR3 is CASSLVKAGPLSGANVLTF. The CDR3 nucleotides read TGTGCCAGCAGCTTGGTTAAGGCAGGCCCCCTCTCTGGGGCCAACGTCCTGACTTTC.